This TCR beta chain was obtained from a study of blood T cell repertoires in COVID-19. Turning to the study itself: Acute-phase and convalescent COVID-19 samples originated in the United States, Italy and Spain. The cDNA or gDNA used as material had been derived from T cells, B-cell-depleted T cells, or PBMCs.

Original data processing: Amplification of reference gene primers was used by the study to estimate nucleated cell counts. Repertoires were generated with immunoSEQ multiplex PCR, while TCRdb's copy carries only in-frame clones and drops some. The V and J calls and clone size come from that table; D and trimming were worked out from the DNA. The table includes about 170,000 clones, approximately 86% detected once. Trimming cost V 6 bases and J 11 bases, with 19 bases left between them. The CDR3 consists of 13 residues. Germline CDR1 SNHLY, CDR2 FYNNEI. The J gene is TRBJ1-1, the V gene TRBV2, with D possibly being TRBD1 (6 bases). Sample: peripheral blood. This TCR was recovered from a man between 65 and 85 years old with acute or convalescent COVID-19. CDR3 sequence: CASSVDRIGKAFF. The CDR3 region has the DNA TGTGCCAGCAGCGTAGACAGGATCGGGAAGGCTTTCTTT.